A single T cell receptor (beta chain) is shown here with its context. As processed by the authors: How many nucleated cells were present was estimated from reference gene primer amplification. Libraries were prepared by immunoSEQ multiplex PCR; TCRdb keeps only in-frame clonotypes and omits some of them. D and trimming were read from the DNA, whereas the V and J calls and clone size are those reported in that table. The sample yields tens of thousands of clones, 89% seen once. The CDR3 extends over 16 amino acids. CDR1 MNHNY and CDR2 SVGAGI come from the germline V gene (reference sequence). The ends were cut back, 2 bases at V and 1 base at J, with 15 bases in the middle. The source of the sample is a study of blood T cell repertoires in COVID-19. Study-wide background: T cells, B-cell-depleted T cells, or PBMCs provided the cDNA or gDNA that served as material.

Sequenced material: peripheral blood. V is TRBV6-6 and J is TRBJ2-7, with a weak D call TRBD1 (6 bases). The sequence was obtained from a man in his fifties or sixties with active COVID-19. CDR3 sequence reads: CASSYPGTRGSYEQYF. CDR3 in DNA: TGTGCCAGCAGTTACCCAGGGACACGGGGTTCCTACGAGCAGTACTTC.